This passage covers 10 T cell receptor beta chains from one sample sequenced in a study of blood T cell repertoires in COVID-19. Profiling relied on immunoSEQ multiplex PCR, and the TCRdb table lists in-frame clones only, not all of them. The repertoire holds fewer than 200,000 clones, with more than 75% as singletons. The specimen sequenced was PBMCs or T cells enriched from blood (not recorded which). These receptors were taken from a human donor with acute COVID-19. The donor label of this sample is uncertain.

This chain joins TRBV19 and TRBJ2-3; a weak D match, TRBD2 (6 bases). The CDR3 sequence is 13 residues long. Trimming shortened V by 9 bases and J by 3 bases, and 13 bases separated the two germline ends. Per germline, CDR1 LNHDA and CDR2 SQIVND (reference sequence). Here the CDR3 DNA reads TGTGCCAGCAATTACGGGGGTACAGATACGCAGTATTTT. This codes for CASNYGGTDTQYF.

V is TRBV10-3 and J is TRBJ1-2; D may be TRBD1 (6 bases). This CDR3 is built from 15 residues. Germline V gene data show CDR1 as ENHRY and CDR2 as SYGVKD. The V gene lost 10 bases and the J gene lost 2 bases, with 20 bases spanning the gap. CDR3: CATTDFGQPNYGYTF. The CDR3 DNA is TGTGCCACGACGGACTTTGGACAGCCGAACTATGGCTACACCTTC.

The chain joins TRBV19 to TRBJ1-2; D is possibly TRBD1 (5 bases). From germline, CDR1 is LNHDA and CDR2 SQIVND (reference sequence). The V gene lost 4 bases and the J gene lost 13 bases, with 16 bases spanning the gap. This CDR3 comprises 12 residues. CDR3 bases: TGTGCCAGTAGTAAGGACACAAGGTTTCGCACCTTC. Amino acids: CASSKDTRFRTF.

This rearrangement joins TRBV11-2 to TRBJ2-1, with TRBD2 identical over 8 bases. The CDR3 totals 15 residues. Germline V CDR1 and CDR2: SGHAT, FQNNGV. Trimming at V came to 5 bases and at J to 3 bases, leaving 6 bases not matched to a gene. The CDR3 reads CASSLLAGGYNEQFF. The CDR3, as DNA: TGTGCCAGCAGCCTCCTGGCGGGGGGCTACAATGAGCAGTTCTTC.

V usage is TRBV2 and J usage is TRBJ2-7; D remains ambiguous. V lost 7 bases and J 0 bases, leaving 16 bases between the germline ends. Germline-derived CDR1 and CDR2 are SNHLY and FYNNEI. CDR3 size: 15 residues. This chain's CDR3 is CASKENSLSSYEQYF. Written as DNA, the CDR3 is TGTGCCAGCAAAGAAAATTCACTATCCTCCTACGAGCAGTACTTC.

The chain joins TRBV4-3 to TRBJ1-1, with 9 bases identical to TRBD1. V gave up 1 base and J gave up 9 bases; unmatched junction bases: 6. CDR3 length: 14 amino acids. Per germline, CDR1 LGHNA and CDR2 YSLEER. CDR3 residues: CASSQAPGTGQAFF. The CDR3 coding sequence is TGCGCCAGCAGCCAAGCCCCTGGGACAGGGCAAGCTTTCTTT.

The V gene is TRBV10-3, the J gene TRBJ1-5, with D possibly being TRBD1 (6 bases). V was pared by 0 bases and J by 0 bases, with 9 bases between. Looked up from germline, CDR1 is ENHRY and CDR2 is SYGVKD. This CDR3 spans 16 amino acids. CDR3 coding DNA: TGTGCCATCAGTGAGTCGACAGGAGATAGCAATCAGCCCCAGCATTTT. Translating gives CAISESTGDSNQPQHF.

This clone appeared a single time. The chain couples TRBV30 to TRBJ1-5; no clear D. This CDR3 is 13 amino acids long. Trimming removed 2 bases at V and 3 bases at J, with 8 bases between. Per germline, CDR1 GTSNPN and CDR2 SVGIG (reference sequence). The CDR3 nucleotides are TGTGCCTGGAGTCCAGGTCACAATCAGCCCCAGCATTTT. Encoded protein: CAWSPGHNQPQHF.

The V and J genes are TRBV4-1 and TRBJ1-1, with D perhaps TRBD1 (6 bases). Trimming left V 4 bases short and J 11 bases short, with 17 bases between. The CDR3 runs 13 residues. Per the germline V gene, CDR1 is MGHRA and CDR2 is YSYEKL. The CDR3 DNA is TGCGCCAGCAGCCGATTAGGGGGGGGCTCGGCTTTCTTT. Protein product: CASSRLGGGSAFF.

The V gene is TRBV6-1, the J gene TRBJ1-5; 7 positions agree with TRBD1. Per germline, CDR1 MNHNS and CDR2 SASEGT. The CDR3 is 13 residues long. V gave up 3 bases and J gave up 4 bases; unmatched junction bases: 0. CDR3 nucleotide sequence: TGTGCCAGCAGTGAGGGACAGAATCAGCCCCAGCATTTT. As protein: CASSEGQNQPQHF.